This TCR beta chain stems from a study of T cell changes during pregnancy in multiple sclerosis. The table came from immunoSEQ multiplex PCR; TCRdb's copy has only in-frame clones and leaves some out. Of around 74,000 clones listed, about 88% were seen once; the top ten hold about 3.5%. This receptor was taken from a female donor with multiple sclerosis, enrolled in a pregnancy study. This material consisted of peripheral blood, taken before pregnancy.

The CDR3 DNA reads TGTGCCAGCAGCTTAGCCGGGACTAGGGAGCAGTACTTC. Its protein is CASSLAGTREQYF. The chain couples TRBV7-2 to TRBJ2-7, with 8 bases aligning to TRBD2. This CDR3 is built from 13 residues. The trim removed 0 bases at V and 7 bases at J, leaving 2 bases unmatched. Germline CDR1 is SGHTA and CDR2 is FQGNSA.